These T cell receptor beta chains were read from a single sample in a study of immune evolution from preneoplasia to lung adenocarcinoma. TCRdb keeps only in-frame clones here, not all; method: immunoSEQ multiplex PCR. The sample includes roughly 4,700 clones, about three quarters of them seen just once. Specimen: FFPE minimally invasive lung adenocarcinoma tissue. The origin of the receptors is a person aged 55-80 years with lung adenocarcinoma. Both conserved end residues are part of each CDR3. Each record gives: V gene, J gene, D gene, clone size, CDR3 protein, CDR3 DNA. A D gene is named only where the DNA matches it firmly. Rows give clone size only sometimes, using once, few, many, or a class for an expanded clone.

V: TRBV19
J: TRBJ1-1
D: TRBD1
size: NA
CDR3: CARAGGKTEAFF
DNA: TGTGCCAGAGCAGGGGGTAAGACTGAAGCTTTCTTT

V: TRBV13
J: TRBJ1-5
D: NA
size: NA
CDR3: CASSRGAGQGPNNQPQHF
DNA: TGTGCCAGCAGCCGCGGCGCAGGCCAGGGTCCCAATAATCAGCCCCAGCATTTT

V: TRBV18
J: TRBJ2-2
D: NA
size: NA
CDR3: CASSPLQGRNTGELFF
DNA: TGTGCCAGCTCACCACTACAGGGCAGGAACACCGGGGAGCTGTTTTTT

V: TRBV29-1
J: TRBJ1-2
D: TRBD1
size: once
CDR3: CSVGGTGAHNYGYTF
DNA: TGCAGCGTTGGTGGGACAGGGGCACACAACTATGGCTACACCTTC

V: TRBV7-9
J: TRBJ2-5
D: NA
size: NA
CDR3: CASSHRDRPGETQYF
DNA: TGTGCCAGCAGCCATCGAGACAGGCCTGGGGAGACCCAGTACTTC

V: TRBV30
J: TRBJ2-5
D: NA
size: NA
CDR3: CAWSVGAGLQETQYF
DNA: TGTGCCTGGAGTGTAGGCGCGGGACTGCAAGAGACCCAGTACTTC

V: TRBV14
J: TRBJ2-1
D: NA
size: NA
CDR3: CASSRGGHTYPYNEQFF
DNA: TGTGCCAGCAGCCGCGGGGGACATACATACCCCTACAATGAGCAGTTCTTC

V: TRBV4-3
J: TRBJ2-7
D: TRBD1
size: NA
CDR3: CASSPGTGVSYEQYF
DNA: TGCGCCAGCAGCCCCGGGACAGGGGTCTCCTACGAGCAGTACTTC

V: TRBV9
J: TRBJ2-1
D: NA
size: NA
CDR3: CASSVAWASYNEQFF
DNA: TGTGCCAGCAGCGTAGCGTGGGCCTCCTACAATGAGCAGTTCTTC

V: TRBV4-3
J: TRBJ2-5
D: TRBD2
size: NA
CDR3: CASSQDWGGSGTQYF
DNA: TGCGCCAGCAGCCAAGATTGGGGGGGGTCGGGGACCCAGTACTTC

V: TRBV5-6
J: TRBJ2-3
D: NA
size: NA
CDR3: CASRDGGRSTDTQYF
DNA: TGTGCCAGCAGGGACGGGGGCAGAAGCACAGATACGCAGTATTTT

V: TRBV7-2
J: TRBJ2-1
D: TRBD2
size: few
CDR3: CASSTGLAGAEQFF
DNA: TGTGCCAGCAGCACGGGACTAGCGGGGGCCGAGCAGTTCTTC

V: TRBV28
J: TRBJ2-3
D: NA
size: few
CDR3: CASSFGGETDTQYF
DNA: TGTGCCAGCAGTTTCGGCGGCGAAACAGATACGCAGTATTTT

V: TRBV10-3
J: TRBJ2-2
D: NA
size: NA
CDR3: CAISGPAANTGELFF
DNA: TGTGCCATCAGTGGCCCAGCCGCGAACACCGGGGAGCTGTTTTTT

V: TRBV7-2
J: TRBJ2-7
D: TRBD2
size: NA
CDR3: CASSLVAGPPGEQYF
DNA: TGTGCCAGCAGCTTAGTAGCGGGGCCCCCGGGGGAGCAGTACTTC

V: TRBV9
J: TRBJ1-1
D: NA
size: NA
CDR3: CASSSRGGDTEAFF
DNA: TGTGCCAGCAGCTCACGAGGGGGGGACACTGAAGCTTTCTTT

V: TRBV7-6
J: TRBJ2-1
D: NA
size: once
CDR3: CASSPGTQNEQFF
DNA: TGTGCCAGCAGCCCAGGCACCCAAAATGAGCAGTTCTTC

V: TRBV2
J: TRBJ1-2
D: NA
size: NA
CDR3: CASSDGRALYGYTF
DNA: TGTGCCAGCAGTGACGGCAGGGCCCTCTATGGCTACACCTTC

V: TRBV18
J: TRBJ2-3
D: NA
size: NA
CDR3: CASSPSMDSTDTQYF
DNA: TGTGCCAGCTCACCGTCCATGGATAGCACAGATACGCAGTATTTT

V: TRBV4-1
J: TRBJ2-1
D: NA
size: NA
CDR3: CASSLTFGGGKEQFF
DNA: TGCGCCAGCAGCCTAACTTTTGGGGGCGGGAAGGAGCAGTTCTTC

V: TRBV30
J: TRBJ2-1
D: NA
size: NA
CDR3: CAWSPGWGGAAEQFF
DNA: TGTGCCTGGAGCCCCGGGTGGGGGGGGGCCGCTGAGCAGTTCTTC

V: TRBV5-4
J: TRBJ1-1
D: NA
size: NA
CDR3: CASSWGPRMNTEAFF
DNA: TGTGCCAGCAGCTGGGGACCGAGAATGAACACTGAAGCTTTCTTT

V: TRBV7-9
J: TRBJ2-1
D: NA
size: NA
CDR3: CASSLGGSYNEQFF
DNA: TGTGCCAGCAGCTTGGGGGGTTCCTACAATGAGCAGTTCTTC

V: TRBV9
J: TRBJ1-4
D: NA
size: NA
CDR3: CASSYRLGINEKLFF
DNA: TGTGCCAGCAGCTACCGATTGGGGATTAATGAAAAACTGTTTTTT

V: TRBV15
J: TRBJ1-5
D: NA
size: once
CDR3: CATSSRGGWSGDVQPQHF
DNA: TGTGCCACCAGCAGTAGGGGAGGTTGGAGCGGTGATGTTCAGCCCCAGCATTTT

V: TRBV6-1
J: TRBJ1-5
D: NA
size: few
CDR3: CASRSQGQGVQPQHF
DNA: TGTGCCAGCAGGAGTCAAGGGCAGGGTGTTCAGCCCCAGCATTTT

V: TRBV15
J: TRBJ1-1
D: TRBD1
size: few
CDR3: CATSSPDRDEAFF
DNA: TGTGCCACCAGCAGCCCGGACAGGGATGAAGCTTTCTTT

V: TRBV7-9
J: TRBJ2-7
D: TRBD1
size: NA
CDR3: CASSTGTGGSGEQYF
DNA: TGTGCCAGCAGCACGGGGACAGGGGGGTCAGGAGAGCAGTACTTC

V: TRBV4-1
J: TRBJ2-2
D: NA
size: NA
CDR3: CASSQDRPSGYTGELFF
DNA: TGCGCCAGCAGCCAAGATCGACCCAGCGGATACACCGGGGAGCTGTTTTTT

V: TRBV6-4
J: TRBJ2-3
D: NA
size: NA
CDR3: CASSDRASTDTQYF
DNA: TGTGCCAGCAGTGACAGGGCTAGCACAGATACGCAGTATTTT

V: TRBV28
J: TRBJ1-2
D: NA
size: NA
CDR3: CASSLSPPVGESWTF
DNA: TGTGCCAGCAGTTTATCCCCCCCCGTAGGGGAAAGCTGGACCTTC

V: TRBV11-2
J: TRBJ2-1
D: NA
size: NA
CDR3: CASSLDRWGLQFF
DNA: TGTGCCAGCAGCTTAGATCGGTGGGGTTTGCAGTTCTTC

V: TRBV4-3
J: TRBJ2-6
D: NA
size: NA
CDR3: CASSQEGGGGLGGANVLTF
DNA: TGCGCCAGCAGCCAAGAAGGAGGGGGGGGATTGGGAGGGGCCAACGTCCTGACTTTC

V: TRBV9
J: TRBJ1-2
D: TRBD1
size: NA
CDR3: CASSGGQSLYGYTF
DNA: TGTGCCAGCAGTGGGGGACAGAGTCTCTATGGCTACACCTTC

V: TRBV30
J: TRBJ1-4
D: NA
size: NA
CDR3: CAWRRQANEKLFF
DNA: TGTGCCTGGCGAAGACAGGCGAATGAAAAACTGTTTTTT

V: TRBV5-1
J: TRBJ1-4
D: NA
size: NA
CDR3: CASSRSSDSNEKLFF
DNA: TGCGCCAGCAGCCGATCCAGTGACAGTAATGAAAAACTGTTTTTT

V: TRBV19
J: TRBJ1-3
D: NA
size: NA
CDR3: CASSINQGIPGNTIYF
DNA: TGTGCCAGTAGTATAAATCAAGGGATCCCTGGAAACACCATATATTTT

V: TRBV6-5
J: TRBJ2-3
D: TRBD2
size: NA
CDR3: CASSRLAGGPETQYF
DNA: TGTGCCAGCAGCAGGCTAGCGGGGGGGCCGGAAACGCAGTATTTT

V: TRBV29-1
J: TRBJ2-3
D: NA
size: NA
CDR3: CSLSGDTQGTDTQYF
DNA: TGCAGCCTATCGGGAGACACACAGGGCACAGATACGCAGTATTTT

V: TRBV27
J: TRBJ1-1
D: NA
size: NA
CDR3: CASSFGGGDTEAFF
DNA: TGTGCCAGCAGTTTTGGCGGGGGAGACACTGAAGCTTTCTTT

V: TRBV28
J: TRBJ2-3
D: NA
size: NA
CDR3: CASIPQGGGDTQYF
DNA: TGTGCCAGCATCCCGCAGGGGGGAGGGGATACGCAGTATTTT

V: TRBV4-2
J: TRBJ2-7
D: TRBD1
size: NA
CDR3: CASSQGQVGEQYF
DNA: TGTGCCAGCAGCCAGGGACAGGTAGGGGAGCAGTACTTC

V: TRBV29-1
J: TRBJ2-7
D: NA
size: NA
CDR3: CSVEEGTGQYF
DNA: TGCAGCGTTGAGGAGGGTACGGGGCAGTACTTC

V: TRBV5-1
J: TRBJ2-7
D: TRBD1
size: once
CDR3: CASSGGGQGGEQYF
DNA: TGCGCCAGCAGCGGAGGGGGACAGGGGGGCGAGCAGTACTTC

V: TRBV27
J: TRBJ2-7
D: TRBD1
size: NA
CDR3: CASKPLHGTGETYEQYF
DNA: TGTGCCAGCAAACCGCTTCACGGGACAGGCGAAACCTACGAGCAGTACTTC

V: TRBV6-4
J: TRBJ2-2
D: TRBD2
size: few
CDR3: CASSVGTSGGTGELFF
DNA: TGTGCCAGCAGTGTCGGGACTAGCGGGGGCACCGGGGAGCTGTTTTTT

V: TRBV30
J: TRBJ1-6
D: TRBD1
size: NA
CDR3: CACSLGTDLRAYNSPLHF
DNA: TGTGCCTGCTCCTTGGGGACAGACCTCCGAGCCTATAATTCACCCCTCCACTTT

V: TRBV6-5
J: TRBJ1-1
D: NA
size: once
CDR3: CASSYGVRNTEAFF
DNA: TGTGCCAGCAGTTACGGGGTAAGGAACACTGAAGCTTTCTTT

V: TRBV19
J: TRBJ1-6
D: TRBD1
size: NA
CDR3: CASSTPTGQGGSPLHF
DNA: TGTGCCAGTAGTACACCCACGGGACAGGGCGGATCACCCCTCCACTTT

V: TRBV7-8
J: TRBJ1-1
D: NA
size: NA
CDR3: CASSLVPRVMTEAFF
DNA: TGTGCCAGCAGCTTAGTTCCCAGGGTTATGACTGAAGCTTTCTTT